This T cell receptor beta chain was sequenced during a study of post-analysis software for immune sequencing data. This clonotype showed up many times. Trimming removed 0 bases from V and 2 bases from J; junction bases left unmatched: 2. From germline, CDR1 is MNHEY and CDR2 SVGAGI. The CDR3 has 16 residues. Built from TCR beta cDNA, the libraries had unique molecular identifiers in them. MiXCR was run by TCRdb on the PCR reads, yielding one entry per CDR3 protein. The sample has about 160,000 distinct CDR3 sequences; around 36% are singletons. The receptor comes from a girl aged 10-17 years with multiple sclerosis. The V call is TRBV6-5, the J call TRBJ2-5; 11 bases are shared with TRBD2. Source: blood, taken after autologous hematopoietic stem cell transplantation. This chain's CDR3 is CASSYSGLAAQETQYF. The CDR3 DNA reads TGTGCCAGCAGTTACTCGGGACTAGCGGCACAAGAGACCCAGTACTTC.